The sequence of this TCR beta chain was determined in a study of CD8 T cells in ankylosing spondylitis. Study-level findings and limits: As reported, disease-linked clones showed significant enrichment in matched ankylosing spondylitis synovial fluid. Ankylosing spondylitis blood appeared to carry a characteristic TCR beta motif of roughly 8 highly homologous variants.

From germline, CDR1 is SGHRS and CDR2 YFSETQ. CDR3 size: 16 residues. Trimming removed 3 bases from V and 0 bases from J; junction bases left unmatched: 6. TCRdb independently ran MiXCR on the 5' RACE reads; one entry per CDR3 protein. The profile shows just under 550,000 distinct CDR3 sequences, roughly 12% of them singletons. This clonotype was counted only a few times. Its antigen is not known. This rearrangement joins TRBV5-1 to TRBJ2-7; 10 bases agree with TRBD1. The TCR was taken from a male donor with ankylosing spondylitis. Sequenced sample: blood, either unsorted or a sorted T cell fraction (not recorded which). The DNA of the CDR3 is TGCGCCAGCAGCTCGTCGGACAGGGGGAACTCCTACGAGCAGTACTTC. Residues: CASSSSDRGNSYEQYF. Filled out from reference TRBV5-1 and TRBJ2-7, the complete variable domain reads KAGVTQTPRYLIKTRGQQVTLSCSPISGHRSVSWYQQTPGQGLQFLFEYFSETQRNKGNFPGRFSGRQFSNSRSEMNVSTLELGDSALYLCASSSSDRGNSYEQYFGPGTRLTVT.